Each of the 5 T cell receptor beta chains below was sequenced from the same sample in a study of T cells in Graves' hyperthyroidism and ophthalmopathy. TCR beta CDR3 regions were amplified from RNA transcripts. Primed by the HTBI set, a first-round RT-PCR was run on the TCR CDR3. MiXCR, run by TCRdb on the multiplex PCR reads, gives a single entry per CDR3 protein. The sample holds some 600,000 distinct CDR3 sequences; about 15% are singletons and the top ten take around 5.4%. The source material was blood. These receptors were taken from a woman in her twenties or thirties with Graves' hyperthyroidism that later progressed to Graves' ophthalmopathy.

The gene calls are TRBV2 and TRBJ2-5, with unresolved D. Germline assignment: CDR1 SNHLY and CDR2 FYNNEI. V was trimmed by 7 bases and J by 6 bases, leaving 12 bases between them. This CDR3 region has 12 residues. CDR3 bases: TGTGCCAGCACCCCCCTCCAGCAGACCCAGTACTTC. Its translation: CASTPLQQTQYF.

V and J are TRBV7-2 and TRBJ2-3, with 8 bases fitting TRBD2. CDR1 SGHTA and CDR2 FQGNSA come from the germline V gene. This CDR3 comprises 15 residues. The V and J ends lost 2 bases and 2 bases, in that order; junction bases with no gene match: 3. Here the CDR3 reads CASSLTSGVTDTQYF. Here the CDR3 DNA reads TGTGCCAGCAGCTTAACTAGCGGAGTCACAGATACGCAGTATTTT.

This clonotype appeared a few times. The chain employs TRBV6-5 and TRBJ2-7; TRBD1 might be the D (5 bases). V gave up 2 bases and J gave up 3 bases, with 17 bases separating them. CDR1 is MNHEY, CDR2 SVGAGI, per germline. The CDR3 consists of 16 residues. CDR3 amino acids: CASSYADIKGFYEQYF. The CDR3, as DNA: TGTGCCAGCAGTTACGCCGACATCAAGGGGTTCTACGAGCAGTACTTC.

This clonotype appeared many times. The CDR3: CASKLASTDTQYF. Here the CDR3 DNA reads TGTGCCAGCAAACTAGCGAGCACAGATACGCAGTATTTT. The V and J genes are TRBV11-2 and TRBJ2-3; the match to TRBD2 covers 7 bases. In germline, CDR1 is SGHAT, CDR2 FQNNGV. Losses at the gene ends were 7 bases for V and 0 bases for J; bases not matched to a gene: 1. The length of the CDR3 is 13 residues.

This clonotype has ten or more counts. V and J are TRBV20-1 and TRBJ1-2; 7 bases match TRBD1. Per the germline V gene, CDR1 is DFQATT and CDR2 is SNEGSKA (reference sequence). J gave up 8 bases and V 7 bases, and 7 bases lay outside the gene matches. The CDR3 extends over 11 amino acids. CDR3 amino acids: CSVATGRGYTF. CDR3 in DNA: TGCAGTGTGGCGACAGGGCGCGGCTACACCTTC.